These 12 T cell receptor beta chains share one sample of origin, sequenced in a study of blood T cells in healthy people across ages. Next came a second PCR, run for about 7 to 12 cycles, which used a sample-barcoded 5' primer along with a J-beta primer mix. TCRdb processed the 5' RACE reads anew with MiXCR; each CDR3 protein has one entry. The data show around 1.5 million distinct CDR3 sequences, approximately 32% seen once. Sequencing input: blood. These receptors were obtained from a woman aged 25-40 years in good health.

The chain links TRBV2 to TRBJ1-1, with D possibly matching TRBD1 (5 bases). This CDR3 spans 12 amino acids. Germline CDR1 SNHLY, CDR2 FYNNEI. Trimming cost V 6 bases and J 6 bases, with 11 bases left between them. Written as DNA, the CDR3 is TGTGCCAGCAGGGGGGACGTCCCTGAAGCTTTCTTT. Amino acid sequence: CASRGDVPEAFF.

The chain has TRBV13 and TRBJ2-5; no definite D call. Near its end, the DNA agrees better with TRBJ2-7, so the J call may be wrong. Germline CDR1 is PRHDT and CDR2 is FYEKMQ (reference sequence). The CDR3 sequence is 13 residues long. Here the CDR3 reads CASSFDQAHEQYF. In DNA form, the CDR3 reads TGTGCCAGCAGCTTTGACCAGGCCCACGAGCAGTACTTC.

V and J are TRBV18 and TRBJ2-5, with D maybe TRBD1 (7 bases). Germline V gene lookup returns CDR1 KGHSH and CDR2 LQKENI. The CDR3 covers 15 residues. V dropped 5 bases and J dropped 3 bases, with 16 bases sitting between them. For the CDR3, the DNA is TGTGCCAGCTCATCCCAGGGGGGCACCGAAGAGACCCAGTACTTC. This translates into CASSSQGGTEETQYF.

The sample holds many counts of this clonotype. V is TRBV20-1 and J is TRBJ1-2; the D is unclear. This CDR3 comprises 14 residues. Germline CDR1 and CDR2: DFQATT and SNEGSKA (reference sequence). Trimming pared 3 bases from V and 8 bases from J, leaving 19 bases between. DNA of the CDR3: TGCAGTGCTAGGCAACCCTCATCGATATTGGGCTACACCTTC. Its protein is CSARQPSSILGYTF.

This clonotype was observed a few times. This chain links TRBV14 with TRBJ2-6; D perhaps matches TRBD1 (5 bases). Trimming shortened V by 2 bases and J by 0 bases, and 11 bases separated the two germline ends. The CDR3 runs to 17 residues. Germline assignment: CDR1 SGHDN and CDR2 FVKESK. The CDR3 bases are TGTGCCAGCAGCCAACGGACACCGAGCTCTGGGGCCAACGTCCTGACTTTC. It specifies CASSQRTPSSGANVLTF.

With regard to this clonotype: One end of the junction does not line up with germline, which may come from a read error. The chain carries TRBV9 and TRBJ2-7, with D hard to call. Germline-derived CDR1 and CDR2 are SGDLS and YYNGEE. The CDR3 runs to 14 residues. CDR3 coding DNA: TGTGCCAACAGCGTAGAGGTGGAAACCTACGAGCAGTACTTC. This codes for CANSVEVETYEQYF.

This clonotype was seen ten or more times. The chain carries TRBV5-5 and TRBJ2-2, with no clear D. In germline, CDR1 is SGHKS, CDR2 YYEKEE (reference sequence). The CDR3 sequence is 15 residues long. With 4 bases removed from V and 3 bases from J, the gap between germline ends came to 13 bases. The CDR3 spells CASSPLWADTGELFF. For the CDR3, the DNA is TGTGCCAGCAGCCCCCTTTGGGCCGACACCGGGGAGCTGTTTTTT.

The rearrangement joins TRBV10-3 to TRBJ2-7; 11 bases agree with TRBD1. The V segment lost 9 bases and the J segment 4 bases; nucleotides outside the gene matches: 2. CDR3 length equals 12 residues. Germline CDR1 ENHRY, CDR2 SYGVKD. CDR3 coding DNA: TGTGCCATAGGACAGGGGGCTTACGAGCAGTACTTC. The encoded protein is CAIGQGAYEQYF.

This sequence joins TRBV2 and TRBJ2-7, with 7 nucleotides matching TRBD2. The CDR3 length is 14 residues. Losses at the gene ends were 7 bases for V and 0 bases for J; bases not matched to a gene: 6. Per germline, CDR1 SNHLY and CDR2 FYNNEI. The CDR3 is CASILAVPSYEQYF. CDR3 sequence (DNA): TGTGCCAGCATTCTAGCGGTCCCCTCCTACGAGCAGTACTTC.

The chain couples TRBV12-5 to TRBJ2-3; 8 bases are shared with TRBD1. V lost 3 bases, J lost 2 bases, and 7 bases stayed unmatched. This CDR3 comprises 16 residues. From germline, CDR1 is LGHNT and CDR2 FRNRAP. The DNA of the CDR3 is TGTGCTAGTGGTTTAGGGACAGGCCGGTCCACAGATACGCAGTATTTT. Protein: CASGLGTGRSTDTQYF.

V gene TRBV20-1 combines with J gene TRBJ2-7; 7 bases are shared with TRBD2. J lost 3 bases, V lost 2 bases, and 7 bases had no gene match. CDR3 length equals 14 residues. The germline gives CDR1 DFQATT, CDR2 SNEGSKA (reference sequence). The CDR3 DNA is TGCAGTGCTAGATCGCCTAGCGGAGGCTACGAGCAGTACTTC. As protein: CSARSPSGGYEQYF.

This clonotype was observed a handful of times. CDR3 bases: TGTGCCAGCAGCCCATTGCCAGGGCAGGGCGCGCACGAGCAGTACTTC. This translates into CASSPLPGQGAHEQYF. The V call is TRBV7-9, the J call TRBJ2-7; D possibly corresponds to TRBD1 (5 bases). The CDR3 length is 16 residues. V was shortened by 5 bases and J by 5 bases, with 22 bases between the two germline ends. Per germline, CDR1 SEHNR and CDR2 FQNEAQ (reference sequence).